Shown below are 13 T cell receptor beta chains from a single sample sequenced in a study of OX40 agonist ivuxolimab in advanced cancers. Clones were read by immunoSEQ multiplex PCR, and TCRdb kept only the in-frame ones, dropping some. The sample records about 50,000 clones, roughly 90% being singletons. This sample comprised CD4+ or CD8+ T cells sorted from blood, obtained in a trial of the OX40 agonist ivuxolimab. These receptors all stem from an adult with an advanced solid tumor such as melanoma, head and neck, liver or kidney cancer.

The chain recombines TRBV28 with TRBJ2-5; 7 bases align to TRBD2. The CDR3 covers 15 residues. Germline V gene lookup returns CDR1 MDHEN and CDR2 SYDVKM. V shed 3 bases, J shed 2 bases, and the junction held 6 bases outside the gene matches. The CDR3 spells CASSFVAGDQETQYF. The CDR3 DNA sequence: TGTGCCAGCAGTTTCGTGGCGGGAGATCAAGAGACCCAGTACTTC.

J is TRBJ2-7 and V is TRBV7-2; possibly TRBD1 or TRBD2 for D (5 bases each). Trimming stripped 1 base from V and 5 bases from J, with 18 bases between. CDR3 length equals 16 residues. Germline loops: CDR1 SGHTA, CDR2 FQGNSA. CDR3 in amino acids: CASSLDGAPEGHEQYF. CDR3 sequence (DNA): TGTGCCAGCAGCTTAGATGGGGCACCCGAGGGCCACGAGCAGTACTTC.

This sequence joins TRBV7-9 and TRBJ2-7; TRBD2 matches 7 bases. The CDR3 is made up of 13 amino acids. Germline V gives CDR1 SEHNR, CDR2 FQNEAQ (reference sequence). V dropped 4 bases and J dropped 5; count of bases not matched to a gene: 5. The DNA of the CDR3 is TGTGCCAGCAGCTCTCCGACTAGCAACGAGCAGTACGTC. Its translation is CASSSPTSNEQYV.

The gene calls are TRBV28 and TRBJ2-1, with D possibly being TRBD1 (5 bases). The CDR3 runs to 16 residues. Germline CDR1 MDHEN, CDR2 SYDVKM. V was pared by 5 bases and J by 8 bases, with 22 bases between. CDR3 bases: TGTGCCAGCAGTCCTGCTGACAGAAGCCTTTTGTATGAGCAGTTCTTC. Its protein is CASSPADRSLLYEQFF.

The chain recombines TRBV6-5 with TRBJ2-5; the D is unclear. Germline V lookup: CDR1 MNHEY, CDR2 SVGAGI. Trimming cost V 0 bases and J 5 bases, with 10 bases left between them. This CDR3 is built from 14 residues. The CDR3 spells CASSYSIPSETQYF. CDR3 nucleotide sequence: TGTGCCAGCAGTTACTCGATTCCCTCGGAGACCCAGTACTTC.

The chain joins TRBV4-1 to TRBJ2-3, with 10 bases lining up with TRBD2. Unmatched junction bases numbered 8, after V lost 0 bases and J lost 5 bases. The germline gives CDR1 MGHRA, CDR2 YSYEKL. This CDR3 spans 17 amino acids. Here the CDR3 reads CASSQDPSGSMGDTQYF. The CDR3 DNA reads as TGCGCCAGCAGCCAAGACCCTAGCGGGAGTATGGGAGATACGCAGTATTTT.

The rearrangement joins TRBV5-3 to TRBJ1-2; D may be TRBD1 (5 bases). TRBV5-3 carries the ORF label, with uncertain function. The V end was cut by 0 bases, the J end by 4 bases, with 13 bases between. This CDR3 is 15 amino acids long. The CDR3 sequence: CARSLEPGHFYGYTF. CDR3 sequence (DNA): TGTGCCAGAAGCTTGGAACCCGGACACTTCTATGGCTACACCTTC.

About this clone: Other DNA sequences in the same sample also yield this CDR3. This chain links TRBV7-9 with TRBJ1-1; TRBD1 matches 8 bases. J was trimmed by 3 bases and V by 4 bases; bases with no gene match: 4. Looked up from germline, CDR1 is SEHNR and CDR2 is FQNEAQ (reference sequence). CDR3 length equals 14 residues. The CDR3 loop is CASSSDRGHTEAFF. As DNA, the CDR3 is TGTGCCAGCAGCTCCGACAGGGGTCACACTGAAGCTTTCTTT. The full variable domain, with the rest looked up from reference TRBV7-9 and TRBJ1-1, is DTGVSQNPRHKITKRGQNVTFRCDPISEHNRLYWYRQTLGQGPEFLTYFQNEAQLEKSRLLSDRFSAERPKGSFSTLEIQRTEQGDSAMYLCASSSDRGHTEAFFGQGTRLTVV.

This chain joins TRBV10-3 and TRBJ2-7; 7 bases fit TRBD1. V lost 1 base to trimming and J lost 0 bases; unmatched junction nucleotides: 3. In germline, CDR1 is ENHRY, CDR2 SYGVKD. There are 15 residues in the CDR3. The CDR3 nucleotides read TGTGCCATCAGTGAGTGGGACAGATCCTCCTACGAGCAGTACTTC. Amino acids: CAISEWDRSSYEQYF.

The gene calls are TRBV5-4 and TRBJ2-2; D is undetermined. The germline V gene has CDR1 SGHNT and CDR2 YYREEE (reference sequence). Trimming stripped 7 bases from V and 1 base from J, with 8 bases between. The CDR3 runs to 13 residues. The CDR3 region is CASQSENTGELFF. The CDR3 DNA reads TGTGCCAGCCAGAGTGAGAACACCGGGGAGCTGTTTTTT.

The V call is TRBV29-1, the J call TRBJ2-1, with TRBD2 matching over 9 bases. The CDR3 contains 14 residues. CDR1 SQVTM and CDR2 ANQGSEA come from the germline V gene. V lost 6 bases, J lost 5 bases, and 8 bases stayed unmatched. In DNA, the CDR3 is TGCAGCGTCGCCGGGGGACTAGCAGACAATGAGCAGTTCTTC. Translated: CSVAGGLADNEQFF.

The V and J genes are TRBV6-6 and TRBJ1-1; weak D call: TRBD1 (5 bases). Germline CDR1 is MNHNY and CDR2 is SVGAGI (reference sequence). The CDR3 has 10 residues. Trimming shortened V by 8 bases and J by 6 bases, and 7 bases separated the two germline ends. CDR3 amino acids: CASRGSEAFF. The CDR3 DNA is TGTGCCAGCCGGGGGTCTGAAGCTTTCTTT.

The chain is built from TRBV28 and TRBJ1-5, with a weak D call TRBD1 (5 bases). The germline V and J ends were trimmed by 6 bases and 5 bases, with 8 bases remaining between them. This CDR3 comprises 12 residues. Looked up from germline, CDR1 is MDHEN and CDR2 is SYDVKM. DNA for the CDR3: TGTGCCAGCAGGACAGATTATCAGCCCCAGCATTTT. Its translation is CASRTDYQPQHF.